This TCR beta chain was identified during a study of T cell changes during pregnancy in multiple sclerosis. Profiling relied on immunoSEQ multiplex PCR, and the TCRdb table lists in-frame clones only, not all of them. The table lists some 71,000 clones, roughly 93% of them singletons. The V end lost 4 bases, the J end lost 8 bases, and 11 bases lay between the germline ends. The CDR3 consists of 12 residues. Germline loops: CDR1 SGHVS, CDR2 FQNEAQ. This clonotype originated in a female donor with multiple sclerosis, enrolled in a pregnancy study. The chain is built from TRBV7-8 and TRBJ1-2, with D possibly TRBD1 on 6 matching bases. The sequenced sample was peripheral blood, obtained in the third trimester of pregnancy. The CDR3 protein is CASSYTGNGYTF. In DNA form, the CDR3 reads TGTGCCAGCAGCTACACAGGGAACGGCTACACCTTC.